The clone carrying this T cell receptor beta chain was recorded a few times. The antigen remains undetermined. The CDR3 totals 12 residues. CDR1 is MNHEY and CDR2 is SVGAGI in the germline V gene. The V gene lost 5 bases and the J gene lost 3 bases, with 7 bases spanning the gap. The data belong to a study of T cells in tumors after PD-1 blockade. Study outcomes and limitations: Peripheral recruitment is suggested, as some novel exhausted tumor clones were in pre-treatment blood.

Clones were read by immunoSEQ multiplex PCR, and TCRdb kept only the in-frame ones, dropping some. The sample has 23,000 or so clones; about 84% are singletons. J is TRBJ1-1 and V is TRBV6-5; D is uncertain. Material: PBMCs, obtained after anti-PD-1 treatment. The receptor was derived from a human donor with basal cell carcinoma. CDR3: CASSPWDTEAFF. In nucleotides, the CDR3 is TGTGCCAGCAGTCCATGGGACACTGAAGCTTTCTTT.